The 27 T cell receptor beta chains reported below all come from one sample, sequenced in a study of shared clonotypes between healthy human individuals (TCRdb year 2020). Receptor libraries were prepared by the immunoSEQ multiplex PCR assay. TCRdb stores this immuneACCESS table with in-frame sequences only. Part of the clones is absent; in the studies checked, under half of the shortfall reflects unresolved V genes, and no reason is known for the rest. Within this sample are 2,500,000 or so clones, with roughly 93% of them counted one time only. The top ten hold more than 0.35% of the sample. The material sequenced was naive CD4+ T cells from PBMCs. The intended sense of this specimen's cell subset or site label: CD45RA+ positively selected. The receptors were gathered from a man between 18 and 35 years old in good health. Some clones in this sample may be carry-over from other donors' samples.

Notes on this clone: The same CDR3 is also encoded by other DNA sequences in this sample. The V call is TRBV18, the J call TRBJ2-3; D ambiguous. This CDR3 has 12 residues. Trimming took 3 bases from V and 6 from J, leaving 7 bases between them. The germline V gene encodes CDR1 KGHSH and CDR2 LQKENI. Here the CDR3 reads CASSPTSDTQYF. CDR3 DNA: TGTGCCAGCTCACCCACCTCTGATACGCAGTATTTT.

A remark on this clone: Sequence at one end of the junction differs from germline and may be a read error. The chain has TRBV5-1 and TRBJ1-1; D is perhaps TRBD1 (5 bases). Per the germline V gene, CDR1 is SGHRS and CDR2 is YFSETQ. There are 14 residues in the CDR3. CDR3: CASTLDGGGTEAFF. The DNA of the CDR3 is TGCGCCAGCACCTTGGACGGCGGGGGCACTGAAGCTTTCTTT.

The J gene is TRBJ1-2, the V gene TRBV4-2; D not certain. Per the germline V gene, CDR1 is LGHNA and CDR2 is YNFKEQ. This CDR3 comprises 13 residues. Trimming stripped 0 bases from V and 3 bases from J, with 5 bases between. The CDR3 protein is CASSQDRHYGYTF. CDR3 in DNA: TGTGCCAGCAGCCAAGATAGGCACTATGGCTACACCTTC.

Comment on this clone: In the same sample, other DNA sequences code for this CDR3. CDR3 DNA: TGTGCCAGCAGCCCGGCGGGTGGGGGCAACGAAAAACTGTTTTTT. It specifies CASSPAGGGNEKLFF. The J gene is TRBJ1-4, the V gene TRBV28; TRBD1 is a possible D gene (6 bases). This CDR3 contains 15 residues. Germline V gene data show CDR1 as MDHEN and CDR2 as SYDVKM. Trimming took 6 bases from V and 8 from J, leaving 19 bases between them.

The rearrangement uses TRBV30 and TRBJ2-5, with a possible D match to TRBD2 (5 bases). This CDR3 is 12 amino acids long. Trimming cost V 2 bases and J 5 bases, with 9 bases left between them. Germline values: CDR1 GTSNPN, CDR2 SVGIG (reference sequence). The CDR3, as DNA: TGTGCCTGGAGTAGGCTAGCCGAGACCCAGTACTTC. It codes for CAWSRLAETQYF.

This sequence joins TRBV19 and TRBJ1-1, with 7 bases lining up with TRBD1. Germline V CDR1 and CDR2: LNHDA, SQIVND (reference sequence). The CDR3 contains 20 residues. V dropped 7 bases and J dropped 0; count of bases not matched to a gene: 23. CDR3 in amino acids: CASNKRPGQTWTVMNTEAFF. The DNA for the CDR3 is TGTGCCAGTAATAAACGCCCGGGACAGACCTGGACGGTCATGAACACTGAAGCTTTCTTT.

J is TRBJ1-3 and V is TRBV6-1; D not certain. The CDR3 is made up of 16 amino acids. The V end was cut by 0 bases, the J end by 0 bases, with 9 bases between. Germline values: CDR1 MNHNS, CDR2 SASEGT. The CDR3 coding sequence is TGTGCCAGCAGTGAAGCTATGACCCTCTCTGGAAACACCATATATTTT. As protein: CASSEAMTLSGNTIYF.

This chain joins TRBV9 and TRBJ1-2; possibly TRBD1 for D (5 bases). The germline CDR1 and CDR2 sequences are SGDLS and YYNGEE. This CDR3 spans 15 amino acids. Deletions cut 2 bases from V and 5 bases from J, with 16 bases between. CDR3 region: CASSVQGLGPYGYTF. The CDR3, as DNA: TGTGCCAGCAGCGTTCAGGGTCTCGGCCCTTATGGCTACACCTTC.

The chain combines TRBV9 with TRBJ2-5, with 7 positions matching TRBD2. Germline-derived CDR1 and CDR2 are SGDLS and YYNGEE. The V segment lost 4 bases and the J segment 4 bases; nucleotides outside the gene matches: 16. The CDR3 consists of 17 residues. The CDR3 loop reads CASSYASSVREGETQYF. As DNA, the CDR3 is TGTGCCAGCAGCTATGCAAGTAGCGTTAGGGAGGGAGAGACCCAGTACTTC.

V is TRBV4-3 and J is TRBJ1-3; D gene unclear. This CDR3 is 16 amino acids long. Germline values: CDR1 LGHNA, CDR2 YSLEER. V was clipped by 0 bases and J by 0 bases, with 9 bases between them. The CDR3 DNA reads as TGCGCCAGCAGCCAAGATTTTAGGCTCTCTGGAAACACCATATATTTT. As protein: CASSQDFRLSGNTIYF.

Remarks on this clone: Other nucleotide sequences from this sample produce the same CDR3. V and J are TRBV7-2 and TRBJ2-3; 9 bases match TRBD1. Germline CDR1 is SGHTA and CDR2 is FQGNSA. V lost 5 bases, J lost 2 bases, and 5 bases stayed unmatched. The length of the CDR3 is 15 residues. The CDR3 sequence is CASSPGQGPTDTQYF. The CDR3 nucleotides are TGTGCCAGCAGCCCTGGACAGGGGCCCACAGATACGCAGTATTTT.

The chain joins TRBV25-1 to TRBJ2-1, with TRBD2 matching 10 bases. Germline CDR1 MGHDK, CDR2 SYGVNS. V lost 1 base to trimming and J lost 0 bases; unmatched junction nucleotides: 6. The CDR3 loop spans 18 amino acids. DNA of the CDR3: TGTGCCAGCAGTGAATCCCCCTCTAGCGGGAGCTCCTACAATGAGCAGTTCTTC. The encoded protein is CASSESPSSGSSYNEQFF.

This clone was recorded only once. The chain links TRBV5-8 to TRBJ2-1; 16 bases match TRBD2. The germline CDR1 and CDR2 sequences are SGHTS and YDEGEE. The junction had 10 bases not matched to a gene; V was cut back by 5 bases and J by 8 bases. The CDR3 covers 17 residues. The CDR3 nucleotides read TGTGCCAGCAGGGGGACTAGCGGGAGGGTAAGGCAGGATGAGCAGTTCTTC. Translating it yields CASRGTSGRVRQDEQFF.

The CDR3 region has the DNA TGCAGCGTTGAAGAACACCGCTACGAGCAGTACTTC. As protein: CSVEEHRYEQYF. The chain employs TRBV29-1 and TRBJ2-7; no definite D call. CDR1 is SQVTM, CDR2 ANQGSEA, per germline. Trimming stripped 0 bases from V and 3 bases from J, with 6 bases between. This CDR3 is 12 amino acids long.

The chain carries TRBV12-5 and TRBJ2-5; 11 bases map to TRBD2. The CDR3 loop spans 16 amino acids. Losses at the gene ends were 4 bases for V and 1 base for J; bases not matched to a gene: 5. Looked up from germline, CDR1 is LGHNT and CDR2 is FRNRAP. In DNA form, the CDR3 reads TGTGCTAGTGGTTCTGAGACTAGCGGGACCCAAGAGACCCAGTACTTC. Protein product: CASGSETSGTQETQYF.

The genes are TRBV28 and TRBJ1-1; 9 bases agree with TRBD1. The germline gives CDR1 MDHEN, CDR2 SYDVKM. This CDR3 comprises 14 residues. The V gene end was trimmed by 2 bases and the J gene end by 12 bases; junction bases not matched to a gene: 10. CDR3 protein: CASSLTGGAGGTFF. The CDR3 DNA reads as TGTGCCAGCAGTTTAACAGGGGGCGCGGGTGGAACTTTCTTT.

Here the CDR3 reads CASSPNPQGFGYTF. The CDR3 DNA reads TGTGCCAGCAGCCCCAACCCACAGGGGTTTGGCTACACCTTC. The chain has TRBV9 and TRBJ1-2, with 7 positions matching TRBD1. CDR1 SGDLS and CDR2 YYNGEE come from the germline V gene. The CDR3 spans 14 residues. V gave up 4 bases and J gave up 7 bases; unmatched junction bases: 10. Full variable domain (remainder filled in from reference TRBV9 and TRBJ1-2): DSGVTQTPKHLITATGQRVTLRCSPRSGDLSVYWYQQSLDQGLQFLIQYYNGEERAKGNILERFSAQQFPDLHSELNLSSLELGDSALYFCASSPNPQGFGYTFGSGTRLTVV.

V gene TRBV10-1 combines with J gene TRBJ2-1; 9 bases match TRBD2. V lost 6 bases and J lost 8; bases outside the gene matches: 5. Germline V CDR1 and CDR2: WNHNN, SYGVQD (reference sequence). The CDR3 extends over 13 amino acids. The CDR3 DNA reads TGCGCCAGCAGCCTGACTAGCGGAGATGAGCAGTTCTTC. This encodes CASSLTSGDEQFF.

This clone appeared a single time. This chain links TRBV27 with TRBJ2-1, with TRBD2 matching 7 bases. The germline CDR1 and CDR2 sequences are MNHEY and SMNVEV (reference sequence). The CDR3 is made up of 16 amino acids. V shed 3 bases and J 0 bases; nucleotides not matched to a gene: 5. DNA of the CDR3: TGTGCCAGCAGTTTCCTAGCGGTAAGCTCCTACAATGAGCAGTTCTTC. This encodes CASSFLAVSSYNEQFF.

This clone was observed once. This chain joins TRBV10-1 and TRBJ2-1; D is perhaps TRBD2 (5 bases). V was cut by 2 bases and J by 6 bases, with 11 bases left in between. CDR3 length: 14 amino acids. CDR1 WNHNN and CDR2 SYGVQD come from the germline V gene (reference sequence). The CDR3 DNA is TGCGCCAGCAGTGAGCCCCGGAGGCTCAATGAGCAGTTCTTC. Translated, it gives CASSEPRRLNEQFF.

V and J are TRBV2 and TRBJ2-2; D ambiguous. Trimming pared 4 bases from V and 2 bases from J, leaving 8 bases between. The CDR3 has 14 residues. Per the germline V gene, CDR1 is SNHLY and CDR2 is FYNNEI. The CDR3 region has the DNA TGTGCCAGCAGTGCGTGGCTAAACACCGGGGAGCTGTTTTTT. Encoded protein: CASSAWLNTGELFF. The full variable domain, rest sourced from reference TRBV2 and TRBJ2-2, is EPEVTQTPSHQVTQMGQEVILRCVPISNHLYFYWYRQILGQKVEFLVSFYNNEISEKSEIFDDQFSVERPDGSNFTLKIRSTKLEDSAMYFCASSAWLNTGELFFGEGSRLTVL.

The rearrangement joins TRBV28 to TRBJ1-4; no clear D gene. V lost 5 bases and J 0 bases, leaving 10 bases between the germline ends. The CDR3 extends over 15 amino acids. Germline V gene sequence: CDR1 MDHEN, CDR2 SYDVKM. The CDR3 DNA is TGTGCCAGCAGTCCGAGCAGTCCAACTAATGAAAAACTGTTTTTT. Protein sequence: CASSPSSPTNEKLFF.

The V and J genes are TRBV5-8 and TRBJ1-1; D ambiguous. CDR3 length: 13 residues. From germline, CDR1 is SGHTS and CDR2 YDEGEE. V was cut by 5 bases and J by 1 base, with 9 bases left in between. As DNA, the CDR3 is TGTGCCAGCAGGATGGCCGGGAACACTGAAGCTTTCTTT. This sequence encodes CASRMAGNTEAFF.

This clone was observed a few times. The chain carries TRBV15 and TRBJ1-5, with D unresolved. V was pared by 0 bases and J by 13 bases, with 10 bases between. Per the germline V gene, CDR1 is LNHNV and CDR2 is YYDKDF (reference sequence). There are 12 residues in the CDR3. CDR3 DNA: TGTGCCACCAGCAGAGATCTTTTCGGGCAGCATTTT. Translation: CATSRDLFGQHF.

The chain employs TRBV5-1 and TRBJ2-1; 7 bases agree with TRBD1. From germline, CDR1 is SGHRS and CDR2 YFSETQ. V lost 4 bases to trimming and J lost 8 bases; unmatched junction nucleotides: 15. The CDR3 totals 16 residues. The DNA for the CDR3 is TGCGCCAGCAGCCCGGGACAGCGTTCCACTCCCGATGAGCAGTTCTTC. The encoded protein is CASSPGQRSTPDEQFF. The whole variable domain, filled in from reference TRBV5-1 and TRBJ2-1, reads KAGVTQTPRYLIKTRGQQVTLSCSPISGHRSVSWYQQTPGQGLQFLFEYFSETQRNKGNFPGRFSGRQFSNSRSEMNVSTLELGDSALYLCASSPGQRSTPDEQFFGPGTRLTVL.

This rearrangement joins TRBV28 to TRBJ1-2; D ambiguous. Trimming took off 8 bases at V and 2 bases at J, with 15 bases between the two ends. The germline V gene has CDR1 MDHEN and CDR2 SYDVKM. The CDR3 is 14 amino acids. DNA for the CDR3: TGTGCCAGCCGCGGCCGGGCCTTGAACTATGGCTACACCTTC. It specifies CASRGRALNYGYTF.

The V and J genes are TRBV7-6 and TRBJ2-3, with TRBD1 matching over 9 bases. Germline CDR1 is SGHVS and CDR2 is FNYEAQ. The CDR3 length is 16 residues. The V gene end was trimmed by 2 bases and the J gene end by 0 bases; junction bases not matched to a gene: 3. CDR3 amino acids: CASSLLGQGSTDTQYF. CDR3 nucleotides: TGTGCCAGCAGCTTATTGGGACAGGGTAGCACAGATACGCAGTATTTT.